This T cell receptor (beta chain) is from a study of vaccination effects on CD4 cells after COVID-19 (dated by TCRdb to the early 2020s). Describing the broader study: Post-vaccine samples across the study were collected a median of 72 days after the second dose, with a range of 14 to 241. SARS-CoV-2 spike-specific CD4+ TCR repertoires were compared before and after mRNA vaccination in COVID-19 convalescent patients and in infection-naive vaccine recipients. Altogether, around eleven COVID-19 convalescent patients and a handful of SARS-CoV-2-naive healthy vaccine recipients made up the full study. The Oncomine TCR Beta short-read assay on an Illumina iSeq 100 was used to sequence cultures from other donors in the study. What the study reported, not specific to this receptor: Both infection-induced and vaccine-induced clones contracted markedly at late post-vaccination timepoints, which is consistent with waning T cell responses. The study was limited by a small number of convalescent patients, and early post-infection timepoints were lacking. In healthy vaccine recipients, vaccine-induced clones were almost all SARS-CoV-2 mono-reactive, with only 1 of 255 cross-reactive with common cold coronaviruses.

To identify antigen-specific CD4+ T cell clonotypes by their expansion, the ViraFEST assay first stimulated PBMC with viral peptide pools and then applied TCR sequencing. After approximately 11 days of culture, CD4+ T cells were isolated with the EasySep CD4+ T cell isolation kit. Two doses of either the BNT162b2 or the mRNA-1273 mRNA SARS-CoV-2 vaccine were administered to participants. Healthy vaccine recipients had no prior SARS-CoV-2 infection, confirmed by negative nucleocapsid antibodies before and after vaccination. Each well held 1.5 million to 2.5 million PBMC cultured in IMDM containing roughly 5% human AB serum, roughly 9.6 IU/ml IL-2 and gentamicin, along with around 11 ug/ml peptides. On days 3 and 7, half of the culture medium was replaced with fresh IL-2-containing medium. Each peptide stimulation condition was cultured in triplicate wells unless otherwise noted. PBMC were separated from whole blood using Ficoll-Paque Plus gradient centrifugation and were then either cryopreserved at -140C or used fresh. Overlapping peptide pools spanned the spike proteins of SARS-CoV-2 and the common cold coronaviruses HCoV-NL63, HCoV-OC43 and HCoV-229E. The QIAamp micro DNA kit was used to extract genomic DNA from the cultured CD4+ T cells.

Per the germline V gene (reference sequence), LNHDA is the CDR1 and SQIVND is the CDR2. V trim: 6 bases; J trim: 0 bases; unmatched bases: 5. The CDR3 sequence holds 15 residues, the cysteine and phenylalanine included. Just the 45-base CDR3 DNA is kept, in frame starting at base 1. This clone was observed a handful of times. The clone's antigen remains unknown. One base away there is no much larger clone; base qualities are not given. Library generation was performed with the immunoSEQ multiplex PCR assay. DNA from the cultured and isolated CD4+ T cells underwent TCR beta CDR3 sequencing. For the original study's pipeline: The analysis removed non-productive TCR sequences, trimmed reads to the CDR3 region, and retained only CDR3s that were 7 or more amino acids long. Antigen-specific clonotypes were identified using the MANAFEST web app by comparison of expansion in peptide wells against reference cultures. Positive clones required FDR<0.05 expansion versus reference and all other wells, odds ratio above 5, and frequency above 0.1% in two replicate wells. A clonotype was called cross-reactive if it was significantly expanded both in SARS-CoV-2 spike wells and in at least one common cold coronavirus spike condition. Using the stringdist R package, CDR3 similarity was measured by Levenshtein distance, and unrooted trees were constructed with ape in R 3.6.1. Held by TCRdb, this immuneACCESS table contains in-frame sequences only and omits some clones. Under half of the omission traces to an unresolved V gene where checked; the cause of the rest is unknown. V, J and clone size derive from that table, while D and trimming were established from the DNA sequence. This sample is represented by about 59,000 clones; around four fifths of them were singletons. The ten largest clones add up to approximately 1.9% of the sample.

The clonotype was recovered from a human donor who received a COVID-19 vaccine. The chain is made from TRBV19 and TRBJ1-5; 7 central bases correspond to TRBD1. The sequences come from CD4+ T cells from PBMCs cultured with HCoV-OC43 spike peptides, collected after COVID-19 vaccination. Sample cell subset or site, as interpreted from the label and publication: HCoV-OC43 spike overlapping peptide pool stimulation. The CDR3 region reads CASSPDRSSNQPQHF. The nucleotide sequence reads TGTGCCAGTAGCCCGGACAGGTCTAGCAATCAGCCCCAGCATTTT.